The clone carrying this T cell receptor beta chain was recorded a few times. Antigen specificity is unknown. The sample is drawn from a study of T-cell memory formation after mild COVID-19. Whole-study context: Largely donor-specific TCR clusters were found.

Overall study findings and caveats: Shrinking CD4+ clones were chiefly CM and EM; CD8+ ones were chiefly EMRA. Whether second-wave clones peaking at day 37 were SARS-CoV-2 specific went unconfirmed.

MiXCR, applied by TCRdb to the 5' RACE reads, yields one record per CDR3 protein. The table shows about 310,000 distinct CDR3 sequences, with 19% occurring only once. Sequencing was carried out using PBMCs or a T cell subset sorted from them (not recorded which). The receptor was derived from a man younger than 35 who had mild COVID-19 (a few samples of this study predate the infection). Cell type and time point are not known.

Here the CDR3 reads CASSPTQGPGELFF. The CDR3, as DNA: TGCGCCAGCAGCCCGACACAGGGGCCCGGGGAGCTGTTTTTT. This rearrangement joins TRBV5-1 to TRBJ2-2, with 7 positions matching TRBD1. V lost 4 bases, J lost 6 bases, and 6 bases stayed unmatched. CDR1 SGHRS and CDR2 YFSETQ come from the germline V gene. CDR3 size: 14 residues.